This TCR beta chain was identified during a study of graft-versus-host responses after intestinal transplantation. Looking at the study overall: All of the recipients had induction that used anti-thymocyte globulin, then tacrolimus and steroids for two to three years.

Whole-study results and caveats: Circulating GvH clones peaking coincided with falling HvG clones soon after transplant.

In regard to this clone: Its antigen is currently unknown.

Produced via immunoSEQ multiplex PCR; TCRdb's table is partial and in-frame only. Here the sample spans approximately 89,000 clones, more than 85% being singletons. The CDR3 is 16 residues long. Per the germline V gene, CDR1 is MGHRA and CDR2 is YSYEKL. The V gene lost 0 bases and the J gene lost 6 bases, with 14 bases spanning the gap. Here the sequenced sample was unstimulated CD4+ T cells sorted from spleen or lymph node cells, taken before intestinal transplant. The V gene is TRBV4-1, the J gene TRBJ1-4, with D perhaps matching TRBD1 (6 bases). The origin of this receptor is a human donor who received an intestinal transplant. The CDR3 region is CASSQDGDKIYEKLFF. CDR3 DNA: TGCGCCAGCAGCCAAGATGGGGACAAGATTTATGAAAAACTGTTTTTT.